Below are 8 T cell receptor beta chains sequenced from a single sample in a study of blood T cell repertoires in COVID-19. Sequenced by immunoSEQ multiplex PCR; TCRdb stores in-frame clones only, minus some. The sample holds some 120,000 clones, almost 90% seen once. The sequencing input was peripheral blood. These receptors were taken from a woman aged 45-65 years with active or convalescent COVID-19.

This clone was found once. The chain joins TRBV15 to TRBJ2-3; TRBD1 matches 12 bases. The CDR3 is 17 residues long. The J segment lost 3 bases and the V segment lost 5 bases, leaving 9 bases of the junction unmatched. CDR1 is LNHNV, CDR2 YYDKDF, per germline (reference sequence). CDR3 sequence: CATSGRLGQGATDTQYF. CDR3 coding DNA: TGTGCCACCAGCGGAAGATTGGGACAGGGGGCTACAGATACGCAGTATTTT.

The V and J genes are TRBV5-1 and TRBJ2-3; 7 nucleotides agree with TRBD1. Germline-derived CDR1 and CDR2 are SGHRS and YFSETQ. The V gene end was trimmed by 0 bases and the J gene end by 4 bases; junction bases not matched to a gene: 8. This CDR3 has 16 amino acids. The CDR3 nucleotides are TGCGCCAGCAGCTTGGATATAGGGGGCAGTTCAGATACGCAGTATTTT. It codes for CASSLDIGGSSDTQYF.

In its sample, this clone was seen a few times. The chain uses TRBV6-2 or TRBV6-3 and TRBJ2-7, with 7 nucleotides matching TRBD1. The junction had 10 bases not matched to a gene; V was cut back by 6 bases and J by 2 bases. This CDR3 has 15 amino acids. The germline CDR1 and CDR2 sequences are MNHEY and SVGEGT. In DNA, the CDR3 is TGTGCCAGCAGCCGCGACAGGGAATGGCCCTACGAGCAGTACTTC. As protein: CASSRDREWPYEQYF.

The chain recombines TRBV7-2 with TRBJ2-2; D remains ambiguous. The CDR3 covers 15 residues. The ends were cut back, 3 bases at V and 1 base at J, with 9 bases in the middle. Germline-derived CDR1 and CDR2 are SGHTA and FQGNSA. This CDR3 is CASSFMAGNTGELFF. The CDR3 region has the DNA TGTGCCAGCAGCTTTATGGCAGGGAACACCGGGGAGCTGTTTTTT.

V gene TRBV30 combines with J gene TRBJ2-7; TRBD2 matches at 9 bases. Trimming at V came to 5 bases and at J to 5 bases, leaving 16 bases not matched to a gene. The CDR3 length is 16 residues. Germline values: CDR1 GTSNPN, CDR2 SVGIG (reference sequence). The CDR3 loop is CAWAKGVAGAGDEQYF. The CDR3 nucleotides read TGTGCCTGGGCTAAGGGAGTAGCGGGGGCGGGCGACGAGCAGTACTTC.

The chain uses TRBV28 and TRBJ1-1; D is perhaps TRBD1 (5 bases). Germline CDR1 is MDHEN and CDR2 is SYDVKM. Trimming left V 2 bases short and J 0 bases short, with 7 bases between. CDR3 length: 14 residues. Here the CDR3 reads CASSLQGLNTEAFF. CDR3 DNA sequence: TGTGCCAGCAGTTTACAGGGTCTGAACACTGAAGCTTTCTTT. Supplemented by reference TRBV28 and TRBJ1-1, the full variable domain reads DVKVTQSSRYLVKRTGEKVFLECVQDMDHENMFWYRQDPGLGLRLIYFSYDVKMKEKGDIPEGYSVSREKKERFSLILESASTNQTSMYLCASSLQGLNTEAFFGQGTRLTVV.

This clone was seen only once. The chain links TRBV10-3 to TRBJ1-5; D gene unclear. This CDR3 has 14 amino acids. The V end lost 1 base, the J end lost 5 bases, and 9 bases lay between the germline ends. The germline V gene encodes CDR1 ENHRY and CDR2 SYGVKD. CDR3 sequence reads: CAISEWGVDQPQHF. The CDR3 nucleotides read TGTGCCATCAGTGAGTGGGGAGTGGATCAGCCCCAGCATTTT.

This chain links TRBV5-4 with TRBJ2-2; TRBD2 matches at 10 bases. The germline gives CDR1 SGHNT, CDR2 YYREEE (reference sequence). The CDR3 is 17 amino acids. With V trimmed by 0 bases and J by 7 bases, 9 bases remained unmatched. In DNA, the CDR3 is TGTGCCAGCAGCTTGGAGTCTCTAGCGGGAGTTGGCGGGGAGCTGTTTTTT. This encodes CASSLESLAGVGGELFF.